Listed below are T cell receptor beta chains from one sample, sequenced in a study of control samples from healthy donors and cancer patients. Using immunoSEQ multiplex PCR, the repertoire was profiled, and TCRdb retains in-frame clones only, with some absent. The data hold fewer than 200,000 clones, with just under 95% observed a single time. The sample taken for sequencing was blood. These receptors were taken from a man aged 18 to 29 in good health. The CDR3 runs from the conserved cysteine through the conserved F or W. The D gene is left open where the match is weak. Not every row has a clone size; where given, it reads once, few, many or a size class.

j_call | v_call | d_call | clone_size | cdr3_aa | cdr3_nt
TRBJ1-2 | TRBV5-8 | - | - | CASSRDRDGYTF | TGTGCCAGCAGCAGAGACAGAGATGGCTACACCTTC
TRBJ2-1 | TRBV19 | - | once | CASSIPSSYNEQFF | TGTGCCAGTAGTATTCCCAGCTCCTACAATGAGCAGTTCTTC
TRBJ1-1 | TRBV5-4 | - | - | CASSGQTNTEAFF | TGTGCCAGCAGTGGACAGACAAACACTGAAGCTTTCTTT
TRBJ1-4 | TRBV5-1 | TRBD1 | - | CASSRGQDNEKLFF | TGCGCCAGCAGCAGGGGACAGGATAATGAAAAACTGTTTTTT
TRBJ1-5 | TRBV7-8 | - | - | CASREGRVGNQPQHF | TGTGCCAGCAGAGAGGGGCGGGTGGGCAATCAGCCCCAGCATTTT
TRBJ1-6 | TRBV6-1 | - | - | CASSEAPRSTYNSPLHF | TGTGCCAGCAGTGAAGCGCCGCGTTCCACCTATAATTCACCCCTCCACTTT
TRBJ1-4 | TRBV7-9 | - | - | CASSFVGGGLNEKLFF | TGTGCCAGCAGCTTCGTGGGCGGGGGCCTTAATGAAAAACTGTTTTTT
TRBJ1-1 | TRBV18 | - | - | CASSPEEGSEAFF | TGTGCCAGCTCACCAGAAGAGGGGTCTGAAGCTTTCTTT
TRBJ1-2 | TRBV9 | - | - | CASSVEANPTSYTF | TGTGCCAGCAGCGTAGAGGCGAACCCTACGAGCTACACCTTC
TRBJ2-1 | TRBV5-4 | - | - | CASSPGTEYNEQFF | TGTGCCAGCAGTCCCGGGACGGAATACAATGAGCAGTTCTTC
TRBJ1-6 | TRBV18 | TRBD1 | - | CASSPDDRGLSALHF | TGTGCCAGCTCACCCGATGACAGGGGGCTAAGTGCCCTCCACTTT
TRBJ1-2 | TRBV5-6 | TRBD1 | - | CASSSISGTGNGYTF | TGTGCCAGCAGCTCGATCTCCGGGACAGGGAATGGCTACACCTTC
TRBJ1-5 | TRBV4-1 | TRBD1 | few | CASSQWTGGRNQPQHF | TGCGCCAGCAGCCAGTGGACAGGGGGCAGGAATCAGCCCCAGCATTTT
TRBJ1-1 | TRBV21-1 | - | - | CASSNIRGPMNTEAFF | TGTGCCAGCAGCAATATCCGGGGCCCTATGAACACTGAAGCTTTCTTT
TRBJ2-3 | TRBV20-1 | - | - | CSASGNTQYF | TGCAGTGCTAGCGGCAATACGCAGTATTTT
TRBJ2-3 | TRBV5-8 | - | - | CASSLSTNLGTDTQYF | TGTGCCAGCAGCTTGAGTACAAACCTGGGCACAGATACGCAGTATTTT
TRBJ2-3 | TRBV24-1 | TRBD1 | - | CATSVSTGSTDTQYF | TGTGCCACCAGTGTTTCGACAGGGAGCACAGATACGCAGTATTTT
TRBJ2-6 | TRBV6-1 | - | - | CASSEEGRGFSGANVLTF | TGTGCCAGCAGTGAAGAGGGCAGGGGTTTCTCTGGGGCCAACGTCCTGACTTTC
TRBJ1-2 | TRBV28 | TRBD1 | - | CAALDRGNRYGYTF | TGTGCCGCCTTAGACAGGGGGAACCGGTATGGCTACACCTTC
TRBJ1-2 | TRBV7-2 | - | - | CASSLVPGGDYGYTF | TGTGCCAGCAGCTTAGTCCCGGGGGGGGACTATGGCTACACCTTC